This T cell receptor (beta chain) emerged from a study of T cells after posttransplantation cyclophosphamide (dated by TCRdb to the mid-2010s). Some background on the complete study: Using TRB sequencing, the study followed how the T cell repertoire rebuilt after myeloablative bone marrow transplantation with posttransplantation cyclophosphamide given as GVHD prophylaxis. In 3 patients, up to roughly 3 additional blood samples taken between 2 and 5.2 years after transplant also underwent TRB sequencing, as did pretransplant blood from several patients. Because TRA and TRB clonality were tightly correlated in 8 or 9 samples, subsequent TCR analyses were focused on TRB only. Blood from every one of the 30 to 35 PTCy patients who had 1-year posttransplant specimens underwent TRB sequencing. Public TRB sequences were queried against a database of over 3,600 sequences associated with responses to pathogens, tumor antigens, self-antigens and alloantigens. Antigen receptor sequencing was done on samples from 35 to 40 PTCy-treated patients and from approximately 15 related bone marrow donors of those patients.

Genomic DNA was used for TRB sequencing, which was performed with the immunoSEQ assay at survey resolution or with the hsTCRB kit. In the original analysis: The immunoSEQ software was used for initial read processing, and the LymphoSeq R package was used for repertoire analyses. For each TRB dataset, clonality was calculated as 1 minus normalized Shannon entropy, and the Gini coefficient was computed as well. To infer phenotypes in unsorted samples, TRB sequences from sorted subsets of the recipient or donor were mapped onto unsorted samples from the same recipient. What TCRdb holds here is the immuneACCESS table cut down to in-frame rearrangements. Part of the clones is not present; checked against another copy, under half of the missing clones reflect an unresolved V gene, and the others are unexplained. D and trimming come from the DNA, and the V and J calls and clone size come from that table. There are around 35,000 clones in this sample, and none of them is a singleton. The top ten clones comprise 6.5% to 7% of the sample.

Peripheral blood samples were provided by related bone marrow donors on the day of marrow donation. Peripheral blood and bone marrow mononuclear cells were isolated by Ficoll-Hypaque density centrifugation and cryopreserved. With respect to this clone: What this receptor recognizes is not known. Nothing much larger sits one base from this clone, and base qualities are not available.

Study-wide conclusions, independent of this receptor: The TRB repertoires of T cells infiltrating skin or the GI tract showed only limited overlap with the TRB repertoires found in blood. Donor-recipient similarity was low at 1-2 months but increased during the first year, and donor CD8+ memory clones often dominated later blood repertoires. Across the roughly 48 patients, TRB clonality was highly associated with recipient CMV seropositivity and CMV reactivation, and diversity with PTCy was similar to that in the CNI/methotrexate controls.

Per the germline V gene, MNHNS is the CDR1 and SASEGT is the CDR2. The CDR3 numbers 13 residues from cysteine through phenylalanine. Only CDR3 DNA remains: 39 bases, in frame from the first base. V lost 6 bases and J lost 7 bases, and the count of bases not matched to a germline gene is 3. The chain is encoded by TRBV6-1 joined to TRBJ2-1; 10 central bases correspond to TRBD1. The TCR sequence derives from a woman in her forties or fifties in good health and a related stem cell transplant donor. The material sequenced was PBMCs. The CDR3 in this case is CASSGTGVNEQFF. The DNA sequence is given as TGTGCCAGCAGCGGGACAGGGGTGAATGAGCAGTTCTTC.